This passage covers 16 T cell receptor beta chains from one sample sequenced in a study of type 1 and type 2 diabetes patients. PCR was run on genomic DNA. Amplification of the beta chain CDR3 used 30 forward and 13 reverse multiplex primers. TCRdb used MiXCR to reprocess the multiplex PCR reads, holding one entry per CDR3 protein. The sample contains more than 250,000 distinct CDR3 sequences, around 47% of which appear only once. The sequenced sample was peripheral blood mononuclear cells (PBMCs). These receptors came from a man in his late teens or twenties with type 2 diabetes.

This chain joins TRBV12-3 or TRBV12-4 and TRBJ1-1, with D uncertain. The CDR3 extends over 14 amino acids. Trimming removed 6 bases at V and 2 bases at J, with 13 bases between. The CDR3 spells CASSPNSDNTEAFF. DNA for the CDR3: TGTGCCAGCAGCCCGAACAGTGATAACACTGAAGCTTTCTTT.

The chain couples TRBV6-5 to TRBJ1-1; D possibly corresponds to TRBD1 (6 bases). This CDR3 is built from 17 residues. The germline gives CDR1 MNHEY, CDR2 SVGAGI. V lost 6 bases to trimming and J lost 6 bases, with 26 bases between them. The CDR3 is CASRPRLAGGLGAEAFF. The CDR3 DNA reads TGTGCCAGCAGACCCCGACTAGCGGGGGGGCTAGGGGCTGAAGCTTTCTTT.

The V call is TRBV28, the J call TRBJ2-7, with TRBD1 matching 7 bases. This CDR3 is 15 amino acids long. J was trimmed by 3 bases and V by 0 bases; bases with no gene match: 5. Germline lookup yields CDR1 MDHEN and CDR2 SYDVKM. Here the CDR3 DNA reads TGTGCCAGCAGTTTATGGGGCCGGGACAGCTACGAGCAGTACTTC. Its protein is CASSLWGRDSYEQYF.

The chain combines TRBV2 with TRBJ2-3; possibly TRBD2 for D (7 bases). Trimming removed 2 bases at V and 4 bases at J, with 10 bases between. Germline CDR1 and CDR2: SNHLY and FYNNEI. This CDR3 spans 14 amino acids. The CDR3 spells CASSERGRADTQYF. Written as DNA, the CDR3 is TGTGCCAGCAGTGAAAGGGGGAGGGCAGATACGCAGTATTTT.

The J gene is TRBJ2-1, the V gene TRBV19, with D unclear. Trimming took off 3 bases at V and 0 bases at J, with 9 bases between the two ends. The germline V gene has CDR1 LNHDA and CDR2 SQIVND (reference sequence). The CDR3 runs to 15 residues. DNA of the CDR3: TGTGCCAGTAGTATCGGATATAGCTCCTACAATGAGCAGTTCTTC. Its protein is CASSIGYSSYNEQFF.

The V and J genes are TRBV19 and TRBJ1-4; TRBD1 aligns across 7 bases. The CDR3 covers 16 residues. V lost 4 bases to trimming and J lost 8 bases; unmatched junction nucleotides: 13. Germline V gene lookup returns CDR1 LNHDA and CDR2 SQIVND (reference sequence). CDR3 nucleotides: TGTGCCAGTAGTAAGGGACAGCGCCGAGTGGAAGAAAAACTGTTTTTT. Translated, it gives CASSKGQRRVEEKLFF.

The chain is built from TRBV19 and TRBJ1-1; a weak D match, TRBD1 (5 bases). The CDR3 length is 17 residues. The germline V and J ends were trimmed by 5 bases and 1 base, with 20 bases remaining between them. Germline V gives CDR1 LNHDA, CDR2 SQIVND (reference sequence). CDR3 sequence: CASSPRTASGGNTEAFF. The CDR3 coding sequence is TGTGCCAGTAGTCCAAGAACCGCCTCGGGGGGGAACACTGAAGCTTTCTTT.

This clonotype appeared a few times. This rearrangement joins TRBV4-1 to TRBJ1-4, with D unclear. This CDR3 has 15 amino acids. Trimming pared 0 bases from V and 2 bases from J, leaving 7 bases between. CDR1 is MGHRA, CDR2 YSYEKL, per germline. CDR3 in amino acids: CASSQDINTNEKLFF. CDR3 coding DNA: TGCGCCAGCAGCCAAGATATAAACACTAATGAAAAACTGTTTTTT.

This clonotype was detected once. CDR3 coding DNA: TGTGCCACGGACAGACGAGACACCGGGGAGCTGTTTTTT. Protein: CATDRRDTGELFF. The chain recombines TRBV7-9 with TRBJ2-2; D might be TRBD1 (6 bases). Germline CDR1 is SEHNR and CDR2 is FQNEAQ (reference sequence). The CDR3 loop spans 13 amino acids. V gave up 10 bases and J gave up 3 bases, with 12 bases separating them. The whole variable domain, remainder taken from reference TRBV7-9 and TRBJ2-2, is DTGVSQNPRHKITKRGQNVTFRCDPISEHNRLYWYRQTLGQGPEFLTYFQNEAQLEKSRLLSDRFSAERPKGSFSTLEIQRTEQGDSAMYLCATDRRDTGELFFGEGSRLTVL.

The CDR3 nucleotides read TGTGCCAGCAGCAAACAGGGGGCAGGGGAGCTGTTTTTT. Its protein is CASSKQGAGELFF. The chain employs TRBV7-6 and TRBJ2-2, with 9 nucleotides matching TRBD1. After removal of 5 bases from V and 8 bases from J, the junction contained 3 bases not matched to a gene. The CDR3 extends over 13 amino acids. Germline V gives CDR1 SGHVS, CDR2 FNYEAQ.

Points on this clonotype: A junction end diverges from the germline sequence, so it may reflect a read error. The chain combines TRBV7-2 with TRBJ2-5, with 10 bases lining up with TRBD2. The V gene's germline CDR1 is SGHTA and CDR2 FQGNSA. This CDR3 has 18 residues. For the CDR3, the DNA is TGCGCCAGCAGCCAAGATCGGCTAGCGGGAGAACCTAAAGAGACCCAGTACTTC. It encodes CASSQDRLAGEPKETQYF.

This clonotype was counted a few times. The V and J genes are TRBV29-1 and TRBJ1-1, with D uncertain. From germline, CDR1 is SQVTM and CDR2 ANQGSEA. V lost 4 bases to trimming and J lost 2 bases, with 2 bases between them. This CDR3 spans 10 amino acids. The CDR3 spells CSVVNTEAFF. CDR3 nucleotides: TGCAGCGTTGTAAACACTGAAGCTTTCTTT.

In DNA form, the CDR3 reads TGTGCCAGCAGCCAAGATTGGGTGGGCACTGAAGCTTTCTTT. Protein: CASSQDWVGTEAFF. V is TRBV13 and J is TRBJ1-1; D is uncertain. The V gene's germline CDR1 is PRHDT and CDR2 FYEKMQ (reference sequence). V lost 5 bases and J lost 4, with 14 bases in between. The CDR3 spans 14 residues.

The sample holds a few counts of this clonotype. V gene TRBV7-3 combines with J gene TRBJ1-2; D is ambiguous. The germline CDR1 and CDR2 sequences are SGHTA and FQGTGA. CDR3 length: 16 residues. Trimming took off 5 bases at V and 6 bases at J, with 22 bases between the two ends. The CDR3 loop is CASSQFLQTLPDGYTF. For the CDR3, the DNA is TGTGCCAGCAGCCAATTCTTACAAACCCTGCCCGATGGCTACACCTTC.

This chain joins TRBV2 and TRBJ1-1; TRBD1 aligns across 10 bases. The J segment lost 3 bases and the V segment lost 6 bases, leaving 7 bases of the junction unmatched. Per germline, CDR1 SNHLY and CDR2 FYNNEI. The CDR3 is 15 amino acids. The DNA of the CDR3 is TGTGCCAGCAGAGCGGACAGGGGGGTGTACACTGAAGCTTTCTTT. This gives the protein CASRADRGVYTEAFF.

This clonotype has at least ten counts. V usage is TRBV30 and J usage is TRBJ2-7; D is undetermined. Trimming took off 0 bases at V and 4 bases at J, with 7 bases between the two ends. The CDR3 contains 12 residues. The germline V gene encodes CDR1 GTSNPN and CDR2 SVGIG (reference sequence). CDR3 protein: CAWSVGDYEQYF. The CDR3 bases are TGTGCCTGGAGTGTCGGCGATTACGAGCAGTACTTC.